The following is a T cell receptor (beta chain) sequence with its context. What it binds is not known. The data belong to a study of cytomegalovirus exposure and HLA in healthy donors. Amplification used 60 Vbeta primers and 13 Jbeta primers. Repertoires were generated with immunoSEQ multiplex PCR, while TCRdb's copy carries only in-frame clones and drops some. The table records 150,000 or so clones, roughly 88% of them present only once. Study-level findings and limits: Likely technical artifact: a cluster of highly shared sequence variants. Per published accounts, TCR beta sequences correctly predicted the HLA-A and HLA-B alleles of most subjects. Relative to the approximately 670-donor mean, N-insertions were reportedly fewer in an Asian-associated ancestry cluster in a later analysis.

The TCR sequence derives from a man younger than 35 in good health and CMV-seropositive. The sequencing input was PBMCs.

This CDR3 reads CAWSGLSGQPQHF. The CDR3, as DNA: TGTGCCTGGAGCGGGTTATCTGGCCAGCCCCAGCATTTT. The gene calls are TRBV30 and TRBJ1-5; no clear D. This CDR3 spans 13 amino acids. Germline V CDR1 and CDR2: GTSNPN, SVGIG (reference sequence). Trimming removed 3 bases at V and 7 bases at J, with 13 bases between.